The subject of this entry is one TCR beta chain. The data are from a study of blood T cell repertoires in COVID-19. The repertoire was sequenced with immunoSEQ multiplex PCR; TCRdb's copy has only in-frame clones and lacks some. The sample shows 200,000 to 250,000 clones, 88% of them seen only once. The sequencing sample was made of peripheral blood. The sequence was collected from a man younger than 30 with active or convalescent COVID-19.

CDR3 amino acids: CASSPAQGSAGELFF. As DNA, the CDR3 is TGTGCCAGCAGTCCCGCGCAGGGGTCCGCCGGGGAGCTGTTTTTT. The chain couples TRBV28 to TRBJ2-2, with D possibly being TRBD1 (6 bases). Germline lookup yields CDR1 MDHEN and CDR2 SYDVKM. This CDR3 is built from 15 residues. Trimming took off 5 bases at V and 6 bases at J, with 16 bases between the two ends.